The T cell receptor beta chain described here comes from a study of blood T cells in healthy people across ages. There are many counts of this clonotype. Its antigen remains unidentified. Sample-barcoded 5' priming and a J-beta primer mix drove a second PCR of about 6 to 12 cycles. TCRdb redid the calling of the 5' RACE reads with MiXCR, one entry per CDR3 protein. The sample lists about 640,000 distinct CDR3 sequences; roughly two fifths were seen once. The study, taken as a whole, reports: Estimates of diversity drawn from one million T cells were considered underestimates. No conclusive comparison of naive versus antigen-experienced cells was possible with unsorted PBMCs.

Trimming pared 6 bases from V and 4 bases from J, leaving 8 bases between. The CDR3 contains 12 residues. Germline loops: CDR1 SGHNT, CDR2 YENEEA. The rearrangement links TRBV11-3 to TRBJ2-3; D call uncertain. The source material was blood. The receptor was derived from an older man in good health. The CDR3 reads CASSHTSDTQYF. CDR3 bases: TGTGCCAGCAGTCACACATCAGATACGCAGTATTTT.